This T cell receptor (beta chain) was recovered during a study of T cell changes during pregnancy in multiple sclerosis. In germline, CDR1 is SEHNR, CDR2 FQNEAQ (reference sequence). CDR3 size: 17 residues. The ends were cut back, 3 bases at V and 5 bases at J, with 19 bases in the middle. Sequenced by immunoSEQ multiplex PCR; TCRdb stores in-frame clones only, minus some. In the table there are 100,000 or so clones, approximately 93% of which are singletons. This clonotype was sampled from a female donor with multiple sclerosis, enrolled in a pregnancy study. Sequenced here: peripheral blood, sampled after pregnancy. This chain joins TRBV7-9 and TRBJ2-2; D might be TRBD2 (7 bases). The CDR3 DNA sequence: TGTGCCAGCAGCTTCACCGGCGCGGGGGCGCGGACCGGGGAGCTGTTTTTT. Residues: CASSFTGAGARTGELFF.